This record covers a single T cell receptor beta chain. This sample is drawn from a study of T-cell reconstitution after alpha-beta-depleted transplantation in children. CDR1 MGHDK and CDR2 SYGVNS come from the germline V gene. CDR3 length equals 13 residues. The ends lost 5 bases at V and 9 bases at J; junction bases unmatched: 6. The TCRbeta library was prepared with unique molecular identifiers. TCRdb re-called the PCR reads with MiXCR, one entry per CDR3 protein. The sample gives around 380,000 distinct CDR3 sequences, roughly a tenth of which show up once; 4.5% to 6.5% is in the top ten. The specimen was PBMCs from the stem cell graft donor, collected from the stem cell graft. J is TRBJ1-1 and V is TRBV25-1; 10 bases map to TRBD1. This clonotype was sampled from a human donor who donated a stem cell graft to a child with acute myeloid leukemia. CDR3 region: CASSLRDRGKAFF. CDR3 DNA: TGTGCCAGCAGTCTCCGGGACAGGGGTAAAGCTTTCTTT.